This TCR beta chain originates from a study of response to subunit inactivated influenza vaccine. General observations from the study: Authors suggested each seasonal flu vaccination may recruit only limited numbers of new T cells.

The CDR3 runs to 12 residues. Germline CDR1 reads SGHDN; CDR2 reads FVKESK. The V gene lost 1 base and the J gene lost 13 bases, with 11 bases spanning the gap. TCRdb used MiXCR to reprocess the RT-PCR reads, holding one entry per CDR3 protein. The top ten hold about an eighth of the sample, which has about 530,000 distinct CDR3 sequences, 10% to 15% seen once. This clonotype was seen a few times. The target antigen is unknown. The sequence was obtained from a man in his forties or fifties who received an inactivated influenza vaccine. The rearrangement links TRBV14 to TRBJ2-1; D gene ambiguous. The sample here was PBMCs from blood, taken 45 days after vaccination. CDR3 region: CASSQAGRAQFF. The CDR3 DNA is TGTGCCAGCAGCCAAGCGGGTAGAGCTCAGTTCTTC. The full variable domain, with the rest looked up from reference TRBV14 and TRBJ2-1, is EAGVTQFPSHSVIEKGQTVTLRCDPISGHDNLYWYRRVMGKEIKFLLHFVKESKQDESGMPNNRFLAERTGGTYSTLKVQPAELEDSGVYFCASSQAGRAQFFGPGTRLTVL.